The 20 T cell receptor beta chains below were found in one sample sequenced in a study of T cells in Graves' hyperthyroidism and ophthalmopathy. TCR beta CDR3 sequences were amplified from RNA transcripts. Initially, a first-round RT-PCR of the TCR CDR3 employed the HTBI primer set. TCRdb redid the calling of the multiplex PCR reads with MiXCR, one entry per CDR3 protein. The repertoire has more than 350,000 distinct CDR3 sequences, roughly 15% of them found once; the top ten carry roughly 20%. Sample: blood. These receptors came from a woman aged 60-70 years with Graves' ophthalmopathy.

This clonotype occurred a few times. The rearrangement links TRBV29-1 to TRBJ2-1; D might be TRBD2 (5 bases). In germline, CDR1 is SQVTM, CDR2 ANQGSEA. The CDR3 contains 13 residues. With 6 bases removed from V and 6 bases from J, the gap between germline ends came to 15 bases. CDR3: CSVNQGLRNEQFF. CDR3 nucleotide sequence: TGCAGCGTAAACCAAGGACTCCGCAATGAGCAGTTCTTC.

This clonotype has ten or more counts. This chain's CDR3 is CASTTPQGLNEKLFF. For the CDR3, the DNA is TGTGCCAGCACTACACCCCAGGGTTTAAATGAAAAACTGTTTTTT. The chain joins TRBV28 to TRBJ1-4; possible D gene TRBD1, 5 bases. This CDR3 has 15 amino acids. The V end lost 7 bases, the J end lost 5 bases, and 17 bases lay between the germline ends. Germline CDR1 and CDR2: MDHEN and SYDVKM.

V is TRBV28 and J is TRBJ2-2; 11 bases agree with TRBD2. The CDR3 contains 17 residues. Germline CDR1 and CDR2: MDHEN and SYDVKM. The J segment lost 1 base and the V segment lost 0 bases, leaving 1 base of the junction unmatched. CDR3 nucleotide sequence: TGTGCCAGCAGTTTATGGGGACTAGCGGAGAACACCGGGGAGCTGTTTTTT. This codes for CASSLWGLAENTGELFF.

This clonotype was detected ten times or more. V is TRBV11-2 and J is TRBJ2-3, with 13 nucleotides matching TRBD2. V shed 8 bases and J 6 bases; nucleotides not matched to a gene: 26. In germline, CDR1 is SGHAT, CDR2 FQNNGV. This CDR3 comprises 21 residues. CDR3 sequence (DNA): TGTGCCAGCGCCAAAATCCCCAGGACTAGCGGGAGAGTGATCCCGGTGGATACGCAGTATTTT. As protein: CASAKIPRTSGRVIPVDTQYF.

The rearrangement links TRBV6-1 to TRBJ2-7; D is undetermined. Looked up from germline, CDR1 is MNHNS and CDR2 is SASEGT. With 5 bases removed from V and 1 base from J, the gap between germline ends came to 9 bases. The CDR3 spans 13 residues. CDR3 residues: CASSSTVSYEQYF. DNA of the CDR3: TGTGCCAGCAGTTCGACTGTATCCTACGAGCAGTACTTC.

Many counts were recorded for this clonotype. The genes are TRBV12-3 or TRBV12-4 and TRBJ1-1; no firm D call. The CDR3 consists of 13 residues. V lost 0 bases and J 3 bases, leaving 5 bases between the germline ends. The CDR3 here is CASSLAAYTEAFF. The CDR3 DNA is TGTGCCAGCAGTTTAGCGGCCTACACTGAAGCTTTCTTT.

The rearrangement joins TRBV6-2 or TRBV6-3 to TRBJ2-3; 11 bases agree with TRBD2. J was trimmed by 4 bases and V by 6 bases; bases with no gene match: 6. The germline V gene has CDR1 MNHEY and CDR2 SVGEGT. There are 15 residues in the CDR3. CDR3 sequence: CASRLAGASPDTQYF. DNA of the CDR3: TGTGCCAGCAGACTAGCGGGAGCAAGTCCAGATACGCAGTATTTT.

This chain uses TRBV28 with TRBJ2-7; tentatively, D is TRBD1 (5 bases). Germline CDR1 and CDR2: MDHEN and SYDVKM. The V and J ends lost 11 bases and 4 bases respectively, with 9 bases between them. There are 10 residues in the CDR3. CDR3 loop: CAGTGYEQYF. CDR3 bases: TGTGCCGGCACAGGATACGAGCAGTACTTC.

This clonotype was found a few times. An end of the junction does not agree with germline; a read error may underlie this. The V gene is TRBV5-1, the J gene TRBJ2-7, with D perhaps matching TRBD2 (5 bases). This CDR3 has 14 amino acids. Germline CDR1 is SGHRS and CDR2 is YFSETQ. The CDR3 region is CASCLRTERSRQYF. The CDR3 coding sequence is TGCGCCAGCTGCTTACGGACGGAGCGGAGCCGGCAGTACTTC. Together with reference TRBV5-1 and TRBJ2-7, the CDR3 gives the full variable domain: KAGVTQTPRYLIKTRGQQVTLSCSPISGHRSVSWYQQTPGQGLQFLFEYFSETQRNKGNFPGRFSGRQFSNSRSEMNVSTLELGDSALYLCASCLRTERSRQYFGPGTRLTVT.

With respect to this clonotype: The germline gene is not matched at one end of the junction; a read error may be the cause. V and J are TRBV6-2 or TRBV6-3 and TRBJ2-1; 9 bases fit TRBD2. Per the germline V gene, CDR1 is MNHEY and CDR2 is SVGEGT. CDR3 size: 16 residues. The CDR3 DNA reads TGTGCCAGCAGTAGGACGACTAGCGGAGTCTACAATGAGCAGTCCTTC. This gives the protein CASSRTTSGVYNEQSF.

This clonotype was recorded at least ten times. The chain is built from TRBV28 and TRBJ1-1; no reliable D call. The length of the CDR3 is 12 residues. With 4 bases removed from V and 10 bases from J, the gap between germline ends came to 13 bases. Germline-derived CDR1 and CDR2 are MDHEN and SYDVKM. The CDR3 region has the DNA TGTGCCAGCAGTTCGTCCCCCACCCGAGCTTTCTTT. Residues: CASSSSPTRAFF.

Many counts were recorded for this clonotype. V and J are TRBV18 and TRBJ2-5, with 7 bases fitting TRBD1. Germline assignment: CDR1 KGHSH and CDR2 LQKENI. Unmatched junction bases numbered 4, after V lost 4 bases and J lost 5 bases. The CDR3 is 13 amino acids. Here the CDR3 reads CASSQGQFETQYF. DNA of the CDR3: TGTGCCAGCTCACAGGGACAGTTCGAGACCCAGTACTTC.

This clonotype was observed once. This may stem from a read error, because a much larger clone lies one nucleotide away. The chain employs TRBV29-1 and TRBJ2-5, with 8 bases matching TRBD2. Germline lookup yields CDR1 SQVTM and CDR2 ANQGSEA. The CDR3 totals 15 residues. The CDR3 bases are TGCAGCGTTGAAGATCTTCGGGAGGGGCAAGAGAACCAGTACTTC. Translated: CSVEDLREGQENQYF. Filled out from reference TRBV29-1 and TRBJ2-5, the complete variable domain reads SAVISQKPSRDICQRGTSLTIQCQVDSQVTMMFWYRQQPGQSLTLIATANQGSEATYESGFVIDKFPISRPNLTFSTLTVSNMSPEDSSIYLCSVEDLREGQENQYFGPGTRLLVL.

The sample holds many counts of this clonotype. The rearrangement links TRBV7-8 to TRBJ2-7; 9 nucleotides line up with TRBD2. V was clipped by 7 bases and J by 4 bases; unmatched bases: 8. Germline CDR1 is SGHVS and CDR2 is FQNEAQ. The CDR3 is 14 residues long. The CDR3 is CASNKIAGEYEQYF. Written as DNA, the CDR3 is TGTGCCAGCAATAAAATAGCGGGAGAGTACGAGCAGTACTTC.

Many counts were recorded for this clonotype. The V call is TRBV20-1, the J call TRBJ2-7; D could derive from TRBD1 or TRBD2 (6 bases each). Germline V gene lookup returns CDR1 DFQATT and CDR2 SNEGSKA (reference sequence). V lost 6 bases and J lost 0, with 18 bases in between. The CDR3 totals 15 residues. In nucleotides, the CDR3 is TGCAGTGCCCGCCCCGGGGGCGCCAGCTCCTACGAGCAGTACTTC. Its protein is CSARPGGASSYEQYF.

This clonotype was recorded at least ten times. This rearrangement joins TRBV20-1 to TRBJ2-3, with 11 bases fitting TRBD2. Germline-derived CDR1 and CDR2 are DFQATT and SNEGSKA (reference sequence). This CDR3 is built from 14 residues. The V gene end was trimmed by 3 bases and the J gene end by 2 bases; junction bases not matched to a gene: 1. As DNA, the CDR3 is TGCAGTGCTAGGACTAGCGGGACCACAGATACGCAGTATTTT. Translated, it gives CSARTSGTTDTQYF.

This chain uses TRBV7-9 with TRBJ1-1, with TRBD1 matching 10 bases. V was clipped by 5 bases and J by 5 bases; unmatched bases: 14. Germline V gene sequence: CDR1 SEHNR, CDR2 FQNEAQ (reference sequence). The CDR3 length is 17 residues. CDR3 region: CASSAPGTGVSETEAFF. The DNA for the CDR3 is TGTGCCAGCAGCGCGCCCGGGACAGGGGTGTCGGAAACTGAAGCTTTCTTT.

This clonotype was recorded at least ten times. This sequence joins TRBV12-3 or TRBV12-4 and TRBJ2-7, with 7 bases identical to TRBD2. The CDR3 spans 15 residues. V shed 6 bases and J 7 bases; nucleotides not matched to a gene: 15. CDR3 bases: TGTGCCAGCAGCCGTGGCTTGGCGGGGGTAGGAGAGCAGTACTTC. Its translation: CASSRGLAGVGEQYF.

The table lists this clonotype with many counts. V is TRBV28 and J is TRBJ2-7; 12 bases fit TRBD2. The length of the CDR3 is 15 residues. Trimming took 6 bases from V and 2 from J; bases not matched to a gene: 5. CDR1 and CDR2 from the germline V gene are MDHEN and SYDVKM. CDR3 sequence reads: CASRATSGRTYEQYF. CDR3 nucleotides: TGTGCCAGCAGGGCGACTAGCGGGAGAACCTACGAGCAGTACTTC.

This clonotype occurred many times. The rearrangement uses TRBV5-1 and TRBJ2-5, with D perhaps TRBD1 (5 bases). Germline assignment: CDR1 SGHRS and CDR2 YFSETQ. This CDR3 region has 14 residues. Trimming removed 4 bases at V and 5 bases at J, with 15 bases between. In DNA form, the CDR3 reads TGCGCCAGCAGCGAACCAACAGGACCTGAGACCCAGTACTTC. This gives the protein CASSEPTGPETQYF.